Following are 28 T cell receptor beta chains from one sample sequenced in a study of technical replicates of blood from a few donors (dated by TCRdb to 2016 to 2017). The protocol used for the library was the immunoSEQ multiplex PCR assay. TCRdb limited this immuneACCESS table to in-frame rearrangements with V and J called. A share of clones is missing; checked studies link under half to unresolved V genes, and the rest is unexplained. The sample profile shows 70,000 to 95,000 clones; 94% of them were found once. The ten largest clones capture 0.2% to 0.3% of the sample. Sequences were obtained from T cells isolated from PBMCs. These receptor sequences come from a human donor in good health.

The CDR3 DNA sequence: TGTGCCAGCAGCTCACCGGGACTAGATTTCTACAATGAGCAGTTCTTC. This encodes CASSSPGLDFYNEQFF. V and J are TRBV5-8 and TRBJ2-1, with TRBD2 matching 8 bases. After removal of 3 bases from V and 3 bases from J, the junction contained 8 bases not matched to a gene. Germline V gene lookup returns CDR1 SGHTS and CDR2 YDEGEE. This CDR3 contains 16 residues.

The genes are TRBV7-9 and TRBJ1-2, with 8 bases lining up with TRBD1. CDR3 length: 14 residues. CDR1 is SEHNR, CDR2 FQNEAQ, per germline (reference sequence). V lost 5 bases and J lost 4; bases outside the gene matches: 6. The CDR3 DNA sequence: TGTGCCAGCAGCGTCTCCGGGACAGGCTATGGCTACACCTTC. As protein: CASSVSGTGYGYTF.

V and J are TRBV6-5 and TRBJ1-5; possibly TRBD1 for D (5 bases). The length of the CDR3 is 14 residues. Germline-derived CDR1 and CDR2 are MNHEY and SVGAGI. V was pared by 6 bases and J by 3 bases, with 12 bases between. CDR3 nucleotide sequence: TGTGCCAGCAGCCTTGTTGGGGCCAATCAGCCCCAGCATTTT. This gives the protein CASSLVGANQPQHF.

V usage is TRBV12-5 and J usage is TRBJ1-4; 7 bases map to TRBD1. Per germline, CDR1 LGHNT and CDR2 FRNRAP. V gave up 4 bases and J gave up 3 bases; unmatched junction bases: 11. The CDR3 spans 17 residues. The CDR3 loop reads CASGYKSPGTANEKLFF. The CDR3 DNA follows: TGTGCTAGTGGTTACAAATCGCCCGGGACAGCTAATGAAAAACTGTTTTTT.

This clone appeared once. This chain's CDR3 is CASSFSVYEQYF. The CDR3 region has the DNA TGCGCCAGCAGCTTTTCGGTCTACGAGCAGTACTTC. The rearrangement uses TRBV5-1 and TRBJ2-7, with D unclear. Germline V lookup: CDR1 SGHRS, CDR2 YFSETQ. V dropped 2 bases and J dropped 3 bases, with 6 bases sitting between them. There are 12 residues in the CDR3.

The genes are TRBV6-5 and TRBJ2-1, with a tentative D call TRBD1 (5 bases). Germline V gene lookup returns CDR1 MNHEY and CDR2 SVGAGI. CDR3 length: 15 amino acids. The ends were cut back, 5 bases at V and 5 bases at J, with 16 bases in the middle. The CDR3 coding sequence is TGTGCCAGCAGTCTTCAGGGTAGATCTAACAATGAGCAGTTCTTC. It translates to CASSLQGRSNNEQFF.

The chain recombines TRBV5-4 with TRBJ2-2; D gene ambiguous. This CDR3 spans 14 amino acids. Trimming took 4 bases from V and 3 from J, leaving 10 bases between them. Germline CDR1 reads SGHNT; CDR2 reads YYREEE (reference sequence). The CDR3 reads CASSPLLDTGELFF. The DNA of the CDR3 is TGTGCCAGCAGCCCCTTACTCGACACCGGGGAGCTGTTTTTT. Variable domain in full (rest from reference TRBV5-4 and TRBJ2-2): ETGVTQSPTHLIKTRGQQVTLRCSSQSGHNTVSWYQQALGQGPQFIFQYYREEENGRGNFPPRFSGLQFPNYSSELNVNALELDDSALYLCASSPLLDTGELFFGEGSRLTVL.

The chain has TRBV6-1 and TRBJ1-5, with D hard to call. The V end lost 7 bases, the J end lost 15 bases, and 22 bases lay between the germline ends. The CDR3 runs to 13 residues. Germline V lookup: CDR1 MNHNS, CDR2 SASEGT. The CDR3 sequence is CASNPRNDEGAHF. CDR3 nucleotide sequence: TGTGCCAGCAACCCCCGGAACGATGAGGGTGCGCATTTT.

V gene TRBV10-3 combines with J gene TRBJ2-1; TRBD2 matches at 13 bases. The length of the CDR3 is 18 residues. V shed 0 bases and J 0 bases; nucleotides not matched to a gene: 2. Germline CDR1 is ENHRY and CDR2 is SYGVKD. CDR3 nucleotide sequence: TGTGCCATCAGTGAGTCGACTAGCGGGAGGAGCTCCTACAATGAGCAGTTCTTC. It yields the protein CAISESTSGRSSYNEQFF.

This chain uses TRBV18 with TRBJ2-1, with 8 nucleotides matching TRBD1. CDR1 KGHSH and CDR2 LQKENI come from the germline V gene. The ends lost 3 bases at V and 0 bases at J; junction bases unmatched: 7. This CDR3 is 17 amino acids long. CDR3 residues: CASSPGQVVSSYNEQFF. CDR3 DNA sequence: TGTGCCAGCTCACCGGGACAGGTCGTTAGCTCCTACAATGAGCAGTTCTTC.

In its sample, this clone was seen once. This chain links TRBV5-1 with TRBJ2-2, with 8 bases identical to TRBD2. Germline V gene lookup returns CDR1 SGHRS and CDR2 YFSETQ. V trimming: 5 bases; J trimming: 6 bases; junction bases outside the gene matches: 12. The CDR3 totals 16 residues. The CDR3 nucleotides read TGCGCCAGCAGAAAAACGGGGGGGCATGTGGCCGGGGAGCTGTTTTTT. As protein: CASRKTGGHVAGELFF.

The V and J genes are TRBV28 and TRBJ1-2; D may be TRBD1 (5 bases). V dropped 3 bases and J dropped 8 bases, with 22 bases sitting between them. CDR1 is MDHEN, CDR2 SYDVKM, per germline. This CDR3 is built from 16 residues. The CDR3: CASSLARRGGIRGYTF. The CDR3 bases are TGTGCCAGCAGTTTGGCGAGGAGGGGAGGAATAAGAGGCTACACCTTC.

The CDR3 nucleotides read TGCGCCAGCAGCCCTCGGACAGGGGAAGGGAGGGAAAAACTGTTTTTT. This encodes CASSPRTGEGREKLFF. The V call is TRBV5-1, the J call TRBJ1-4; 9 bases match TRBD1. V lost 4 bases, J lost 8 bases, and 12 bases stayed unmatched. The CDR3 contains 16 residues. The germline V gene encodes CDR1 SGHRS and CDR2 YFSETQ.

The V gene is TRBV27, the J gene TRBJ2-7; no clear D. The CDR3 has 14 residues. V gave up 0 bases and J gave up 2 bases, with 8 bases separating them. Germline CDR1 MNHEY, CDR2 SMNVEV (reference sequence). CDR3 sequence reads: CASSLSWQAYEQYF. The CDR3 DNA is TGTGCCAGCAGTTTATCCTGGCAGGCCTACGAGCAGTACTTC.

The chain couples TRBV19 to TRBJ2-1; D is perhaps TRBD1 (6 bases). The CDR3 has 14 amino acids. Germline V gives CDR1 LNHDA, CDR2 SQIVND (reference sequence). Trimming cost V 5 bases and J 7 bases, with 15 bases left between them. The CDR3, as DNA: TGTGCCAGTAGTCTCTTGGGGGCTGGGAATGAGCAGTTCTTC. It codes for CASSLLGAGNEQFF.

The sample holds one count of this clone. The chain has TRBV5-1 and TRBJ1-2, with 8 bases lining up with TRBD1. Germline CDR1 reads SGHRS; CDR2 reads YFSETQ. There are 16 residues in the CDR3. V shed 6 bases, J shed 8 bases, and the junction held 18 bases outside the gene matches. The DNA of the CDR3 is TGCGCCAGCAAAAGATCAGGGGGCCCGATAGAGGAGGGCTACACCTTC. It encodes CASKRSGGPIEEGYTF.

This clone appeared a single time. The chain employs TRBV19 and TRBJ1-5, with 9 bases aligning to TRBD1. This CDR3 has 16 residues. Germline trimming cut 7 bases from V and 6 bases from J; bases unmatched to any gene: 13. CDR1 is LNHDA and CDR2 is SQIVND in the germline V gene (reference sequence). CDR3 region: CASKVGKQGAGQPQHF. CDR3 DNA: TGTGCCAGTAAGGTGGGGAAACAGGGGGCGGGTCAGCCCCAGCATTTT.

J is TRBJ1-2 and V is TRBV7-9; TRBD1 is a possible D gene (5 bases). V was clipped by 1 base and J by 5 bases, with 8 bases between them. This CDR3 contains 13 residues. CDR1 is SEHNR, CDR2 FQNEAQ, per germline (reference sequence). The CDR3 sequence: CASSLERGYGYTF. CDR3 DNA sequence: TGTGCCAGCAGCTTAGAGCGGGGGTATGGCTACACCTTC.

The CDR3 protein is CASSPFLAGGANTGELFF. Written as DNA, the CDR3 is TGCGCCAGCAGCCCATTCCTAGCGGGGGGCGCGAACACCGGGGAGCTGTTTTTT. The J gene is TRBJ2-2, the V gene TRBV10-2; the match to TRBD2 covers 11 bases. Germline assignment: CDR1 WSHSY and CDR2 SAAADI. CDR3 length: 18 residues. V trimming: 6 bases; J trimming: 0 bases; junction bases outside the gene matches: 9.

The chain has TRBV27 and TRBJ2-1; possible D gene TRBD1, 7 bases. V gave up 11 bases and J gave up 5 bases, with 16 bases separating them. CDR3 length equals 13 residues. Germline V gene lookup returns CDR1 MNHEY and CDR2 SMNVEV (reference sequence). Written as DNA, the CDR3 is TGTGCCGCCCGACAGGGAGGTCACAATGAGCAGTTCTTC. Protein: CAARQGGHNEQFF.

The chain joins TRBV20-1 to TRBJ2-5, with D possibly being TRBD1 (5 bases). V gave up 7 bases and J gave up 4 bases, with 10 bases separating them. The CDR3 is made up of 11 amino acids. Germline V gene sequence: CDR1 DFQATT, CDR2 SNEGSKA (reference sequence). The CDR3 is CSGQPGETQYF. The CDR3 coding sequence is TGCAGTGGACAGCCGGGAGAGACCCAGTACTTC.

The chain carries TRBV5-1 and TRBJ1-4, with 8 nucleotides matching TRBD1. CDR1 is SGHRS, CDR2 YFSETQ, per germline. Trimming removed 4 bases from V and 6 bases from J; junction bases left unmatched: 5. The CDR3 length is 14 residues. CDR3 amino acids: CASSTGTGDEKLFF. In DNA form, the CDR3 reads TGCGCCAGCAGCACAGGGACAGGCGATGAAAAACTGTTTTTT.

This rearrangement joins TRBV29-1 to TRBJ2-2, with a possible D match to TRBD2 (6 bases). The CDR3 contains 13 residues. CDR1 and CDR2 (germline): SQVTM, ANQGSEA. Trimming cost V 5 bases and J 1 base, with 8 bases left between them. CDR3 in DNA: TGCAGCGTTTTGGGGGGGAACACCGGGGAGCTGTTTTTT. It is translated as CSVLGGNTGELFF.

This clone has a single count. CDR3 sequence (DNA): TGTGCCAGCAGACGATCAGGGGCCCTATCGCAAGAGACCCAGTACTTC. This translates into CASRRSGALSQETQYF. The rearrangement uses TRBV28 and TRBJ2-5; TRBD1 is a possible D gene (6 bases). The ends were cut back, 6 bases at V and 2 bases at J, with 19 bases in the middle. From germline, CDR1 is MDHEN and CDR2 SYDVKM. The CDR3 is 16 amino acids.

The rearrangement joins TRBV5-4 to TRBJ1-1; D possibly corresponds to TRBD1 (5 bases). CDR1 and CDR2 from the germline V gene are SGHNT and YYREEE (reference sequence). The V gene lost 4 bases and the J gene lost 6 bases, with 13 bases spanning the gap. The CDR3 has 13 amino acids. The CDR3 reads CASSPGEGPEAFF. The CDR3 nucleotides are TGTGCCAGCAGCCCCGGGGAGGGGCCTGAAGCTTTCTTT.

The chain recombines TRBV19 with TRBJ2-2; TRBD2 aligns across 7 bases. V trimming: 6 bases; J trimming: 1 base; junction bases outside the gene matches: 8. CDR3 length equals 16 residues. Germline V gene sequence: CDR1 LNHDA, CDR2 SQIVND (reference sequence). CDR3 amino acids: CASRFFREGNTGELFF. CDR3 in DNA: TGTGCCAGTAGGTTTTTCAGGGAGGGGAACACCGGGGAGCTGTTTTTT.

CDR3 sequence reads: CASSLRGTGGLLAEQYF. In DNA, the CDR3 is TGTGCCAGCAGCCTCCGTGGGACAGGGGGCTTGCTTGCGGAGCAGTACTTC. The chain uses TRBV27 and TRBJ2-7, with TRBD1 matching over 12 bases. The CDR3 extends over 17 amino acids. The V and J ends lost 6 bases and 7 bases, in that order; junction bases with no gene match: 16. In germline, CDR1 is MNHEY, CDR2 SMNVEV (reference sequence).

The count of this clone is one. The chain employs TRBV5-1 and TRBJ1-2; D gene ambiguous. The V end lost 7 bases, the J end lost 8 bases, and 27 bases lay between the germline ends. This CDR3 comprises 16 residues. Germline V CDR1 and CDR2: SGHRS, YFSETQ. The DNA of the CDR3 is TGCGCCAGCGGCCGATCAGATCGTCTGACGGACTGGGGCTACACCTTC. Translation gives CASGRSDRLTDWGYTF.